This TCR beta chain was sequenced in a study of OX40 agonist ivuxolimab in advanced cancers. Across the whole study: Ivuxolimab, an antibody acting as an agonist of OX40 (CD134), was used to treat patients. Allowance was made for prior anti-PD-1, anti-PD-L1 or anti-CTLA-4 therapy, and around 44% had some. Study-wide results and caveats: CD4+ and CD8+ T cells in blood underwent clonal expansion by week 6 at 0.1 to 3.0 mg/kg.

CDR3 length equals 15 residues. CDR1 is LNHDA, CDR2 SQIVND, per germline (reference sequence). V lost 0 bases to trimming and J lost 2 bases; unmatched junction nucleotides: 2. Notes on this clone: No antigen is known for it.

Using immunoSEQ multiplex PCR, the repertoire was profiled, and TCRdb retains in-frame clones only, with some absent. The profile covers 65,000 to 70,000 clones, with approximately 93% appearing a single time and 0.25% to 0.35% taken by the ten largest. The specimen comprised CD4+ or CD8+ T cells sorted from blood, sampled in a trial of the OX40 agonist ivuxolimab. This clonotype was sampled from an adult with an advanced solid tumor such as melanoma, head and neck, liver or kidney cancer. The J gene is TRBJ2-7, the V gene TRBV19, with 9 bases lining up with TRBD2. The CDR3 region is CASSIDLAGTYEQYF. As DNA, the CDR3 is TGTGCCAGTAGTATAGATCTAGCGGGAACCTACGAGCAGTACTTC. The entire variable domain, with the rest obtained from reference TRBV19 and TRBJ2-7, is as follows: DGGITQSPKYLFRKEGQNVTLSCEQNLNHDAMYWYRQDPGQGLRLIYYSQIVNDFQKGDIAEGYSVSREKKESFPLTVTSAQKNPTAFYLCASSIDLAGTYEQYFGPGTRLTVT.